This passage covers 10 T cell receptor beta chains from one sample sequenced in a study of response to subunit inactivated influenza vaccine (dated by TCRdb to the late 2010s). Library preparation was by RT-PCR. TCRdb records Illumina HiSeq 2500 as the sequencer. TCRdb reran the public reads through fastp at Q25 and MiXCR, keeping productive beta chains. Rows merge per CDR3 protein into single entries with the most common DNA and genes. The sample table lists under 200,000 distinct CDR3 sequences, around a tenth of them with a count of one. The ten largest clones represent under 40% of the sample. Sample: CD8+ T cells sorted from PBMCs, taken around 25 months after vaccination. The source is a man aged 45 to 75 who received an inactivated influenza vaccine. Donor details come from another sample of the same person, matched by shared clones.

The rearrangement uses TRBV21-1 and TRBJ2-7; the table gives TRBD1 as D, unverified against the DNA. TRBV21-1 is marked as a pseudogene. This CDR3 spans 13 amino acids. CDR3 sequence: CARPTYRVSEQYF. Here the CDR3 DNA reads TGTGCCAGACCGACGTACAGGGTATCCGAGCAGTACTTC.

This clonotype was seen many times. The V gene is TRBV15, the J gene TRBJ2-7; 7 bases map to TRBD2. V was clipped by 1 base and J by 3 bases; unmatched bases: 6. The germline V gene encodes CDR1 LNHNV and CDR2 YYDKDF (reference sequence). The CDR3 loop spans 15 amino acids. For the CDR3, the DNA is TGTGCCACCAGCAGAGCCTCTGGCGGGAGCTACGAGCAGTACTTC. Protein: CATSRASGGSYEQYF.

This clonotype was observed a handful of times. The chain carries TRBV12-3 or TRBV12-4 and TRBJ2-5; 7 bases map to TRBD1. This CDR3 comprises 13 residues. The ends lost 6 bases at V and 5 bases at J; junction bases unmatched: 6. As DNA, the CDR3 is TGTGCCAGCAGCCCACAGGGGACGGAGACCCAGTACTTC. It encodes CASSPQGTETQYF.

The table lists this clonotype with many counts. The chain joins TRBV5-6 to TRBJ1-1; tentative D call: TRBD1 (5 bases). This CDR3 spans 13 amino acids. Looked up from germline, CDR1 is SGHDT and CDR2 is YYEEEE. The V end was cut by 4 bases, the J end by 6 bases, with 13 bases between. CDR3 sequence (DNA): TGTGCCAGCAGCGCTCCCAGGGTCCCTGAAGCTTTCTTT. It translates to CASSAPRVPEAFF.

The rearrangement uses TRBV30 and TRBJ1-4; D not resolved. The length of the CDR3 is 15 residues. V was clipped by 2 bases and J by 3 bases, with 13 bases between them. Per germline, CDR1 GTSNPN and CDR2 SVGIG (reference sequence). CDR3 sequence reads: CAWSNDGSSNEKLFF. CDR3 nucleotides: TGTGCCTGGAGTAACGACGGGTCTTCTAATGAAAAACTGTTTTTT.

This clonotype occurred once. This chain links TRBV5-6 with TRBJ2-7; possibly TRBD2 for D (7 bases). The CDR3 extends over 16 amino acids. Trimming cost V 1 base and J 7 bases, with 21 bases left between them. Germline values: CDR1 SGHDT, CDR2 YYEEEE. CDR3 sequence (DNA): TGTGCCAGCAGCTTGTCGGACGGTTCGGGGGGCAGGGAGCAGTACTTC. Translating it yields CASSLSDGSGGREQYF.

Only a few counts were recorded for this clonotype. V usage is TRBV14 and J usage is TRBJ2-1, with unresolved D. This CDR3 is built from 13 residues. V was cut by 9 bases and J by 3 bases, with 12 bases left in between. Germline V CDR1 and CDR2: SGHDN, FVKESK. CDR3 coding DNA: TGTGCCAGTATGGATACCAACTACAATGAGCAGTTCTTC. Translation: CASMDTNYNEQFF. Variable domain in full (rest from reference TRBV14 and TRBJ2-1): EAGVTQFPSHSVIEKGQTVTLRCDPISGHDNLYWYRRVMGKEIKFLLHFVKESKQDESGMPNNRFLAERTGGTYSTLKVQPAELEDSGVYFCASMDTNYNEQFFGPGTRLTVL.

This clonotype turned up a few times. Here the CDR3 reads CASSLGGEAYGYTF. The CDR3 nucleotides read TGTGCCAGCAGCTTAGGCGGAGAGGCTTATGGCTACACCTTC. This rearrangement joins TRBV7-8 to TRBJ1-2; D remains ambiguous. Trimming pared 1 base from V and 5 bases from J, leaving 11 bases between. This CDR3 is 14 amino acids long. In germline, CDR1 is SGHVS, CDR2 FQNEAQ.

This clonotype was seen a few times. The germline gene is not matched at one end of the junction; a read error may be the cause. The chain combines TRBV9 with TRBJ2-1, with D maybe TRBD1 (5 bases). This CDR3 contains 13 residues. Germline V gene data show CDR1 as SGDLS and CDR2 as YYNGEE. CDR3 DNA sequence: TGTGCCAGCAGCGTAGGGACATCCGAGGAGAAGATCTTC. It codes for CASSVGTSEEKIF.

V gene TRBV15 combines with J gene TRBJ2-7; 8 bases align to TRBD2. The V gene end was trimmed by 3 bases and the J gene end by 6 bases; junction bases not matched to a gene: 4. Germline V CDR1 and CDR2: LNHNV, YYDKDF (reference sequence). The CDR3 runs 13 residues. CDR3 sequence: CATSRRRGGEQYF. CDR3 nucleotide sequence: TGTGCCACCAGCAGGAGACGGGGGGGCGAGCAGTACTTC. The variable domain in full, completed from reference TRBV15 and TRBJ2-7, reads DAMVIQNPRYQVTQFGKPVTLSCSQTLNHNVMYWYQQKSSQAPKLLFHYYDKDFNNEADTPDNFQSRRPNTSFCFLDIRSPGLGDTAMYLCATSRRRGGEQYFGPGTRLTVT.